This T cell receptor (beta chain) was retrieved from a study of blood T cell repertoires in COVID-19. Across the study: Nucleic acid was either cDNA or gDNA, and it came from T cells, B-cell-depleted T cells, or PBMCs.

The protocol was immunoSEQ multiplex PCR, while the TCRdb copy is restricted to in-frame clones and leaves out a portion. Among some 110,000 clones listed, around 77% were seen once. V lost 5 bases and J 2 bases, leaving 11 bases between the germline ends. The germline V gene encodes CDR1 SGHVS and CDR2 FQNEAQ. CDR3 length: 14 residues. The sequenced sample consisted of peripheral blood. The J gene is TRBJ2-3, the V gene TRBV7-8; D not certain. This sequence originates from a man aged 55 to 69 with active or convalescent COVID-19. This CDR3 is CASSSGFPTDTQYF. The CDR3 nucleotides read TGTGCCAGCAGCAGTGGCTTTCCCACAGATACGCAGTATTTT. The whole variable domain, remainder taken from reference TRBV7-8 and TRBJ2-3, is GAGVSQSPRYKVAKRGQDVALRCDPISGHVSLFWYQQALGQGPEFLTYFQNEAQLDKSGLPSDRFFAERPEGSVSTLKIQRTQQEDSAVYLCASSSGFPTDTQYFGPGTRLTVL.